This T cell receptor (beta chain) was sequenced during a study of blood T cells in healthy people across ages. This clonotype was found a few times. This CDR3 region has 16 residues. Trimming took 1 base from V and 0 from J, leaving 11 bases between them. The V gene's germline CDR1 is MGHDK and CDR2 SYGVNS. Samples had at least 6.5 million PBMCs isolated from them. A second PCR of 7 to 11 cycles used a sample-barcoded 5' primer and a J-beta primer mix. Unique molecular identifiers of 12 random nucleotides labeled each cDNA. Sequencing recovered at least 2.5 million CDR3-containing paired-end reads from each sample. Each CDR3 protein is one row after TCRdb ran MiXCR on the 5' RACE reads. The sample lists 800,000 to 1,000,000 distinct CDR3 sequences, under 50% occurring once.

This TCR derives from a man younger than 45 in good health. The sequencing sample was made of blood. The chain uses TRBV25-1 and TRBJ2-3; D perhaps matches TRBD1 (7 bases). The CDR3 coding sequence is TGTGCCAGCAGTGAATGGGGGGACAGTAGCACAGATACGCAGTATTTT. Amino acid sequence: CASSEWGDSSTDTQYF.